This is a list of T cell receptor beta chains from one sample in a study of T cells after yellow fever vaccination. TCRdb re-called the 5' RACE reads with MiXCR, one entry per CDR3 protein. The sample records about 150,000 distinct CDR3 sequences, less than 8.5% being singletons. The sequencing used CD4+ T cells sorted from PBMCs, collected 10 days after the yellow fever booster vaccination. The receptors were gathered from a man aged 25-45 years who received the YFV17D yellow fever vaccine. The CDR3 runs from the conserved cysteine through the conserved F or W. Fields, in order: J gene, D gene, V gene, clone size, CDR3 protein, CDR3 DNA. A D gene is named only where the DNA matches it firmly. The listing skips clone size in some rows; elsewhere it reads once, few, many or a size class.

TRBJ1-2 TRBD1 TRBV2 few CASSPTGGGYTF TGTGCCAGCAGCCCAACAGGGGGGGGCTACACCTTC
TRBJ1-1 - TRBV6-2/TRBV6-3 many CASSYRYSTEAFF TGTGCCAGCAGTTACCGTTACAGCACTGAAGCTTTCTTT
TRBJ1-4 - TRBV29-1 many CSAGPDSSTNEKLFF TGCAGCGCCGGACCGGACAGTTCAACTAATGAAAAACTGTTTTTT
TRBJ2-5 - TRBV5-1 many CASSGPNGETQYF TGCGCCAGCAGCGGTCCGAACGGAGAGACCCAGTACTTC
TRBJ2-3 TRBD2 TRBV18 few CASSPGLAPPDTQYF TGTGCCAGCTCACCAGGACTAGCGCCTCCAGATACGCAGTATTTT
TRBJ2-6 TRBD1 TRBV5-1 - CASTLQGSGANVLTF TGCGCCAGCACCCTACAGGGGAGTGGGGCCAACGTCCTGACTTTC
TRBJ2-3 - TRBV5-1 many CASSLVLTPADTQYF TGCGCCAGCAGCTTGGTACTTACCCCGGCGGATACGCAGTATTTT
TRBJ1-1 - TRBV25-1 - CASSVQGTMNTEAFF TGTGCCAGCAGTGTTCAGGGGACTATGAACACTGAAGCTTTCTTT
TRBJ1-1 TRBD1 TRBV18 few CASSPTQGGTEAFF TGTGCCAGCTCACCAACCCAGGGGGGAACTGAAGCTTTCTTT
TRBJ2-7 - TRBV25-1 many CASSPVESLSYEQYF TGTGCCAGCAGCCCCGTGGAATCCCTCTCCTACGAGCAGTACTTC
TRBJ1-5 - TRBV20-1 many CSARLSVNQPQHF TGCAGTGCTCGCTTATCTGTCAATCAGCCCCAGCATTTT
TRBJ2-7 TRBD2 TRBV10-2 few CASTGGSGYEQYF TGCGCCAGCACCGGGGGGTCGGGCTACGAGCAGTACTTC
TRBJ2-1 TRBD2 TRBV20-1 many CSARTSGKYNEQFF TGCAGTGCCCGGACTAGCGGGAAATACAATGAGCAGTTCTTC
TRBJ2-3 TRBD1 TRBV6-1 many CASSVFLGQAVDTQYF TGTGCCAGCAGTGTATTTCTGGGACAGGCGGTCGATACGCAGTATTTT
TRBJ1-1 TRBD1 TRBV29-1 many CSASPGGKNTEAFF TGCAGCGCTTCCCCAGGGGGAAAGAACACTGAAGCTTTCTTT
TRBJ2-3 - TRBV7-6 many CASSLTLQTTDTQYF TGTGCCAGCAGCTTAACACTTCAGACCACAGATACGCAGTATTTT
TRBJ1-3 - TRBV3-1 - CASSPTWGAGNTIYF TGTGCCAGCAGCCCTACCTGGGGGGCTGGAAACACCATATATTTT
TRBJ2-1 - TRBV5-1 few CASSLSGRSHEQFF TGCGCCAGCAGCTTGAGTGGCAGGTCTCATGAGCAGTTCTTC
TRBJ2-6 TRBD1 TRBV10-2 many CASRGTGASGANVLTF TGCGCCAGCAGGGGGACAGGTGCCTCTGGGGCCAACGTCCTGACTTTC
TRBJ2-2 - TRBV5-8 many CASSRRPTGELFF TGTGCCAGCAGCCGACGGCCCACCGGGGAGCTGTTTTTT
TRBJ2-7 - TRBV3-1 few CACSQDGDYPFSYEQYF TGTGCCTGCAGCCAAGATGGAGACTACCCCTTCTCCTACGAGCAGTACTTC
TRBJ2-3 - TRBV7-9 - CASSPRSDTQYF TGTGCCAGCAGCCCCAGGTCGGATACGCAGTATTTT
TRBJ1-2 TRBD1 TRBV12-3/TRBV12-4 many CASLGPRGSVNYGYTF TGTGCCAGCCTGGGGCCCAGGGGGTCCGTTAACTATGGCTACACCTTC
TRBJ2-2 - TRBV24-1 many CATSASSGGRIGELFF TGTGCCACCAGTGCTTCCTCCGGGGGCCGGATCGGGGAGCTGTTTTTT
TRBJ2-3 - TRBV20-1 many CSALQRRTDTQYF TGCAGTGCTCTCCAGCGGCGCACAGATACGCAGTATTTT
TRBJ2-7 - TRBV6-5 many CASSYPKAPRQYF TGTGCCAGCAGTTACCCCAAGGCGCCTCGGCAGTACTTC
TRBJ2-5 - TRBV4-3 - CASSQEVDLGETQYF TGCGCCAGCAGCCAAGAGGTGGACTTGGGTGAGACCCAGTACTTC
TRBJ2-5 - TRBV23-1 many CASSHWQTQYF TGCGCCAGCAGTCATTGGCAGACCCAGTACTTC
TRBJ2-7 - TRBV6-5 many CASSFGQTYEQYF TGTGCCAGCAGTTTCGGGCAGACGTACGAGCAGTACTTC
TRBJ2-5 TRBD2 TRBV5-4 few CASSSLGEGETQYF TGTGCCAGCAGCTCGCTGGGGGAGGGGGAGACCCAGTACTTC
TRBJ2-1 TRBD2 TRBV20-1 many CSAYLSGRTNEQFF TGCAGTGCTTACCTTAGCGGGAGGACAAATGAGCAGTTCTTC
TRBJ1-1 TRBD1 TRBV5-1 many CASSRDRGGTEAFF TGCGCCAGCAGCCGGGACAGGGGAGGAACTGAAGCTTTCTTT
TRBJ2-1 - TRBV7-2 many CASSLAGGASYNEQFF TGTGCCAGCAGCTTAGCCGGAGGTGCCTCCTACAATGAGCAGTTCTTC
TRBJ2-5 TRBD1 TRBV5-1 many CASSSNLRGRGPETQYF TGCGCCAGCAGCTCCAATCTCCGTGGCAGGGGGCCAGAGACCCAGTACTTC
TRBJ2-1 - TRBV7-3 few CASSTYNPPEQFF TGTGCCAGCAGCACCTACAACCCCCCCGAGCAGTTCTTC
TRBJ2-7 TRBD1 TRBV20-1 many CSARSNRGLNEQYF TGCAGTGCTAGAAGTAACAGGGGGCTTAACGAGCAGTACTTC
TRBJ2-7 - TRBV28 many CASSLGFTGDYEQYF TGTGCCAGCAGTCTTGGATTTACCGGAGACTACGAGCAGTACTTC
TRBJ2-5 - TRBV7-2 many CASSLAASLGQETQYF TGTGCCAGCAGCCTGGCGGCTAGTCTGGGGCAAGAGACCCAGTACTTC
TRBJ2-7 TRBD2 TRBV18 many CASSPALAGDEQYF TGTGCCAGCTCACCTGCACTAGCGGGAGATGAGCAGTACTTC
TRBJ2-5 TRBD2 TRBV9 many CASSVDGAGGKETQYF TGTGCCAGCAGCGTAGACGGGGCGGGAGGAAAGGAGACCCAGTACTTC
TRBJ2-2 - TRBV12-3/TRBV12-4 many CASRYRRNTGELFF TGTGCCAGCAGGTACCGCCGGAACACCGGGGAGCTGTTTTTT
TRBJ2-1 TRBD2 TRBV20-1 many CSASGRIVSWEQFF TGCAGTGCTTCCGGGAGGATTGTTTCCTGGGAGCAGTTCTTC
TRBJ2-5 - TRBV7-2 many CASSLARQETQYF TGTGCCAGCAGCTTAGCCCGGCAGGAGACCCAGTACTTC
TRBJ1-1 - TRBV10-3 many CAISESGNTEAFF TGTGCCATCAGTGAGTCGGGGAACACTGAAGCTTTCTTT
TRBJ2-1 - TRBV6-5 - CASSYDGLNNEQFF TGTGCCAGCAGTTACGACGGACTCAACAATGAGCAGTTCTTC
TRBJ2-7 - TRBV21-1 few CASSKPSPLEQYF TGTGCCAGCAGCAAACCGAGCCCCCTCGAGCAGTACTTC
TRBJ1-4 TRBD1 TRBV2 few CARAGGRNEKLFF TGTGCCAGGGCAGGGGGTAGGAATGAAAAACTGTTTTTT
TRBJ2-7 TRBD1 TRBV30 many CAWSIRQGAYEQYF TGTGCCTGGAGTATTAGACAGGGGGCGTACGAGCAGTACTTC
TRBJ2-7 TRBD2 TRBV28 many CASSGPGGGYEQYF TGTGCCAGCAGCGGACCGGGCGGGGGCTACGAGCAGTACTTC
TRBJ2-1 TRBD2 TRBV5-1 many CASSVSGVLGGEQFF TGCGCCAGCAGCGTAAGCGGGGTGCTCGGCGGTGAGCAGTTCTTC
TRBJ1-1 - TRBV6-5 - CASSYDIGTAEAFF TGTGCCAGCAGTTACGACATCGGTACCGCTGAAGCTTTCTTT
TRBJ2-2 - TRBV20-1 many CSARIRAGELFF TGCAGTGCTAGAATACGGGCCGGGGAGCTGTTTTTT
TRBJ1-1 - TRBV20-1 few CSARVGANTEAFF TGCAGTGCTAGAGTCGGAGCGAACACTGAAGCTTTCTTT
TRBJ2-3 TRBD2 TRBV27 many CASSLGLAGATDTQYF TGTGCCAGCAGCCTGGGTCTAGCGGGAGCCACAGATACGCAGTATTTT
TRBJ2-7 - TRBV7-2 many CASSERGARSYEQYF TGTGCCAGCAGCGAAAGAGGGGCCCGCTCCTACGAGCAGTACTTC
TRBJ2-4 - TRBV4-3 few CASSQVGRVNIQYF TGCGCCAGCAGCCAAGTGGGCAGGGTCAACATTCAGTACTTC
TRBJ2-1 - TRBV5-1 many CASSTFPPGGFLGNEQFF TGCGCCAGCTCAACGTTCCCCCCCGGGGGCTTTTTGGGGAATGAGCAGTTCTTC
TRBJ1-1 - TRBV18 - CASSPGYTEAFF TGTGCCAGCTCACCAGGGTACACTGAAGCTTTCTTT
TRBJ1-1 - TRBV5-6 many CASSLASGRLAFF TGTGCCAGCAGCTTGGCCTCGGGCCGACTAGCTTTCTTT
TRBJ2-2 - TRBV20-1 few CSARGPPGEDTGELFF TGCAGTGCTAGAGGTCCCCCGGGAGAGGACACCGGGGAGCTGTTTTTT